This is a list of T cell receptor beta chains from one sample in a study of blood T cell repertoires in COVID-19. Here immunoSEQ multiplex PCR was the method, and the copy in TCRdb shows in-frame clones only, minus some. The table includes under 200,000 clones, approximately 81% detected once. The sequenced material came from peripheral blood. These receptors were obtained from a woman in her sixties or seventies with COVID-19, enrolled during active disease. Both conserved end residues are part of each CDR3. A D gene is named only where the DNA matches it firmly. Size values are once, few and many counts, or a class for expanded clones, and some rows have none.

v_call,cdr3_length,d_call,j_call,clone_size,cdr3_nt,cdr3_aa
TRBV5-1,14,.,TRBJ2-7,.,TGCGCCAGCAGCTTGGCTGGGAGCTCCTACGAGCAGTACTTC,CASSLAGSSYEQYF
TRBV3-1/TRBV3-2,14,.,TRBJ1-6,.,TGTGCCAGCAGCCAAATGGGAGCTAATTCACCCCTCCACTTT,CASSQMGANSPLHF
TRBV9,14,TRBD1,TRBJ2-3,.,TGTGCCAGCAGCGCTACAGACAGGGGCCATACGCAGTATTTT,CASSATDRGHTQYF
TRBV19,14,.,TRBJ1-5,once,TGTGCCAGTAGTGTCCCATCGGGCAATCAGCCCCAGCATTTT,CASSVPSGNQPQHF
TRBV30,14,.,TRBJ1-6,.,TGTGCCTCCAGGGGCGCGGACTATAATTCACCCCTCCACTTT,CASRGADYNSPLHF
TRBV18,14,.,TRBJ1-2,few,TGTGCCAGCTCCTTCCTCGAGAGGGGGAATGGCTACACCTTC,CASSFLERGNGYTF
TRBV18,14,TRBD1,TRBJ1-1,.,TGTGCCAGCTCACGACAGGGGAGGGACACTGAAGCTTTCTTT,CASSRQGRDTEAFF
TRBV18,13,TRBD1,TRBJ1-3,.,TGTGCCAGCTCGCGACAGGGAGGAAACACCATATATTTT,CASSRQGGNTIYF
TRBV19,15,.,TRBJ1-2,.,TGTGCCAGTAGTATAGATCCTACAGGTCTGCATGGCTACACCTTC,CASSIDPTGLHGYTF
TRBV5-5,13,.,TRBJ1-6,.,TGTGCCAGCAGCTTGGAGGGGAATTCACCCCTCCACTTT,CASSLEGNSPLHF
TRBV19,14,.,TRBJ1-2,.,TGTGCCACCTACGAAAGGGGCCGCAACTATGGCTACACCTTC,CATYERGRNYGYTF
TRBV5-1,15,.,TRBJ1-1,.,TGCGCCAGCAGCATTCGGACAGATATGAACACTGAAGCTTTCTTT,CASSIRTDMNTEAFF
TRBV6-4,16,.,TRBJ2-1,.,TGTGCCAGCAGTTACCTCGGGACTGCCTCCTACAATGAGCAGTTCTTC,CASSYLGTASYNEQFF
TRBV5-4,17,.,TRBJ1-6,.,TGTGCCAGCAGCTCCCGACAGACGAGCTCCTATAATTCACCCCTCCACTTT,CASSSRQTSSYNSPLHF
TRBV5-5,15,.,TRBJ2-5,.,TGTGCCAGCAGCGACCGGATGGGAGGTGGAGAGACCCAGTACTTC,CASSDRMGGGETQYF
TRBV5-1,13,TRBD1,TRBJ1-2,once,TGCGCCAGCAGCCGGGACAGGGGTTACGGCTACACCTTC,CASSRDRGYGYTF
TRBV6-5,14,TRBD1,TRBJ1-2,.,TGTGCCAGCAGCGAGGTGGACAGGGCCTATGGCTACACCTTC,CASSEVDRAYGYTF
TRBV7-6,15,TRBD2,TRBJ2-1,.,TGTGCCAGCAGCAGGACTAGCGGGCGCTACAATGAGCAGTTCTTC,CASSRTSGRYNEQFF
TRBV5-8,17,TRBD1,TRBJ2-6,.,TGTGCCAGCAGCATAGGACAGGTCATCTCTGGGGCCAACGTCCTGACTTTC,CASSIGQVISGANVLTF
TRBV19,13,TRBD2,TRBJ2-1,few,TGTGCCAGTAGGCTAGCGGGAGCCAATGAGCAGTTCTTC,CASRLAGANEQFF
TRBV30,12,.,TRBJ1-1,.,TGTGCCTGGAGGGAGCTTAACACTGAAGCTTTCTTT,CAWRELNTEAFF
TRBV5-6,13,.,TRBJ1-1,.,TGTGCCAGCAGCCGGGGTCCTCCGGGTGAAGCTTTCTTT,CASSRGPPGEAFF
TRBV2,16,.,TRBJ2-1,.,TGTGCCAGCAGCTCGCCCCTGGATGACTTCTACAATGAGCAGTTCTTC,CASSSPLDDFYNEQFF
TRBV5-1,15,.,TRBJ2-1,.,TGCGCCAGCAGCTTGGTCCTGGACAACCACAATGAGCAGTTCTTC,CASSLVLDNHNEQFF
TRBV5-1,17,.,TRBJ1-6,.,TGCGCCAGCAGCTTGGAGACAGCCTCCTCCTATAATTCACCCCTCCACTTT,CASSLETASSYNSPLHF
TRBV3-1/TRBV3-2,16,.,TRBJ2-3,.,TGTGCCAGCAGCCAAGATTTGGGGGCCGTCACAGATACGCAGTATTTT,CASSQDLGAVTDTQYF
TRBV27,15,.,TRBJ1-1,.,TGTGCCAGCAGTCCCCGCGCGGTCAGAGGGACTGAAGCTTTCTTT,CASSPRAVRGTEAFF
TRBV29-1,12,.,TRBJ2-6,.,TGCAGCGTCGCAGCTGGGGCCAACGTCCTGACTTTC,CSVAAGANVLTF
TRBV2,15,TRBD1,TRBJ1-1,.,TGTGCCAGCAGGGACCGGGACAGGGGAGTCACTGAAGCTTTCTTT,CASRDRDRGVTEAFF
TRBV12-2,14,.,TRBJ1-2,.,TGTGCAAGTCGCTTACGGGGGGTTGGTTACGGCTACACCTTC,CASRLRGVGYGYTF
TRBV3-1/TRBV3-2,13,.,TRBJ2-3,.,TGTGCCAGCAGCCGTACTCATACAGATACGCAGTATTTT,CASSRTHTDTQYF
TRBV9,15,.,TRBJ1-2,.,TGTGCCAGCAGCGTAGCGGGAAGGACTAACTATGGCTACACCTTC,CASSVAGRTNYGYTF
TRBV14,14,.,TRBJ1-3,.,TGTGCCAGCAGCCCTACTGTAGTAGGAAACACCATATATTTT,CASSPTVVGNTIYF
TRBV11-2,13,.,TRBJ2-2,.,TGTGCCAGCAGCTTACGAGACACCGGGGAGCTGTTTTTT,CASSLRDTGELFF
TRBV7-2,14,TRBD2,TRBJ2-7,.,TGTGCCAGCAGCTTAATAGCGGGAAAGTTCGAGCAGTACTTC,CASSLIAGKFEQYF
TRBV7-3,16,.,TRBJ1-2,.,TGTGCCAGCAGCCCTGGGGGGAGAGGGGCAAACTATGGCTACACCTTC,CASSPGGRGANYGYTF
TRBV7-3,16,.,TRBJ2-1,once,TGTGCCAGCAGCTTATCAGTCTCCTTCATATACAATGAGCAGTTCTTC,CASSLSVSFIYNEQFF
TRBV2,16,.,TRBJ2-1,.,TGTGCCAGCCGGGACTCCAGAACCGTAAGCTACAATGAGCAGTTCTTC,CASRDSRTVSYNEQFF
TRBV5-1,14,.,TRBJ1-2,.,TGCGCCAGCAGTGCTACAACTCAGGGAAGTGGCTACACCTTC,CASSATTQGSGYTF
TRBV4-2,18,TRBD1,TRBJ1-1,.,TGTGCCAGCAGCCAAGGTCGGGACAGGGGCGGTTCGGGCACTGAAGCTTTCTTT,CASSQGRDRGGSGTEAFF
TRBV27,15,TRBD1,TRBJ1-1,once,TGTGCCAGCAGTTTGGGACAGGGGAGGAACACTGAAGCTTTCTTT,CASSLGQGRNTEAFF
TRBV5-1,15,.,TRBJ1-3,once,TGCGCCAGCAGACAGACGGACAACTCTGGAAACACCATATATTTT,CASRQTDNSGNTIYF
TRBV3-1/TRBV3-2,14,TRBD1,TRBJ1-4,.,TGTGCCAGCAGCTTCGGGACAGGGGGGGAAAAACTGTTTTTT,CASSFGTGGEKLFF
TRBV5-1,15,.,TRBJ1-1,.,TGCGCCAGCAGCTTGGTTGGTCGAGTGAACACTGAAGCTTTCTTT,CASSLVGRVNTEAFF
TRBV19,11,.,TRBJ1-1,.,TGTGCCAGTAGTATTACCGGTGAAGCTTTCTTT,CASSITGEAFF
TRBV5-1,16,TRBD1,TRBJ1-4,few,TGCGCCAGCAGCTTGTCTGCCAGGGGGCTCGGGGAAAAACTGTTTTTT,CASSLSARGLGEKLFF